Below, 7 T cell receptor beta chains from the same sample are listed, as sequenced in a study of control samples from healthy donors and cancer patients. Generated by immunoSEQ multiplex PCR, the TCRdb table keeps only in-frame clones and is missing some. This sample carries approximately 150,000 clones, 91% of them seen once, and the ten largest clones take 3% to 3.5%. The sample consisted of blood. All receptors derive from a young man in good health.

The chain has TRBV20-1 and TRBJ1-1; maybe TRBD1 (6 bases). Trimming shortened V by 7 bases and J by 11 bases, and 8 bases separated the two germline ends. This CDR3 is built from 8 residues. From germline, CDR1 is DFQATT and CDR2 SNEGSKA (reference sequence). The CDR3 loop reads CSVQGAFF. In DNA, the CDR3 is TGCAGTGTACAGGGCGCTTTCTTT.

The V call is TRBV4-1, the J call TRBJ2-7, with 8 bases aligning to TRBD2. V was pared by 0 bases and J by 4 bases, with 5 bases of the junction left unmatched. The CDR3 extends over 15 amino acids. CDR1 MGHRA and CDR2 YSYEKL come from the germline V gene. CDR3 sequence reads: CASSQDAAGAYEQYF. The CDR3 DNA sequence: TGCGCCAGCAGCCAAGATGCAGCGGGGGCGTACGAGCAGTACTTC.

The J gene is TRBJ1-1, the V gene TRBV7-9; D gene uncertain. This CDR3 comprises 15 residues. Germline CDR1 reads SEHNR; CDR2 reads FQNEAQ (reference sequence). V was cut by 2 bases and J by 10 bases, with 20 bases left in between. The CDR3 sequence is CASSLPKTDGEVAFF. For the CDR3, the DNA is TGTGCCAGCAGCTTACCAAAGACGGACGGTGAGGTAGCTTTCTTT.

The CDR3, as DNA: TGTGCCAGTAGTATATCGGCTGTTGATAATTCACCCCTCCACTTT. Translation: CASSISAVDNSPLHF. J is TRBJ1-6 and V is TRBV19; no firm D call. Germline loops: CDR1 LNHDA, CDR2 SQIVND (reference sequence). V was pared by 2 bases and J by 5 bases, with 10 bases between. The CDR3 has 15 residues. Full variable domain (missing parts from reference TRBV19 and TRBJ1-6): DGGITQSPKYLFRKEGQNVTLSCEQNLNHDAMYWYRQDPGQGLRLIYYSQIVNDFQKGDIAEGYSVSREKKESFPLTVTSAQKNPTAFYLCASSISAVDNSPLHFGNGTRLTVT.

CDR3 residues: CASSIGQGNEQFF. CDR3 coding DNA: TGTGCCAGTAGTATCGGACAAGGCAATGAGCAGTTCTTC. The V call is TRBV19, the J call TRBJ2-1; D might be TRBD1 (5 bases). The V gene's germline CDR1 is LNHDA and CDR2 SQIVND (reference sequence). The V end was cut by 3 bases, the J end by 6 bases, with 9 bases between. The CDR3 consists of 13 residues.

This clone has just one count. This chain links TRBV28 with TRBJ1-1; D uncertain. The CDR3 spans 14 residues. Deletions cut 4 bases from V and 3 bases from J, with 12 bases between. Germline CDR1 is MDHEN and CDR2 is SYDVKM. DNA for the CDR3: TGTGCCAGCAGTTCTCAGAGGGATGACACTGAAGCTTTCTTT. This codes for CASSSQRDDTEAFF. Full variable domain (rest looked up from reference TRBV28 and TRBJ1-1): DVKVTQSSRYLVKRTGEKVFLECVQDMDHENMFWYRQDPGLGLRLIYFSYDVKMKEKGDIPEGYSVSREKKERFSLILESASTNQTSMYLCASSSQRDDTEAFFGQGTRLTVV.

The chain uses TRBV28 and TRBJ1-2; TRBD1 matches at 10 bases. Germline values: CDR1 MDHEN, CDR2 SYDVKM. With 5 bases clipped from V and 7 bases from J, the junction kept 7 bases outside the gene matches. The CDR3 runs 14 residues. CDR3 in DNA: TGTGCCAGCAGTCAGACAGGGGGCTTACGTGGCTACACCTTC. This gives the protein CASSQTGGLRGYTF.